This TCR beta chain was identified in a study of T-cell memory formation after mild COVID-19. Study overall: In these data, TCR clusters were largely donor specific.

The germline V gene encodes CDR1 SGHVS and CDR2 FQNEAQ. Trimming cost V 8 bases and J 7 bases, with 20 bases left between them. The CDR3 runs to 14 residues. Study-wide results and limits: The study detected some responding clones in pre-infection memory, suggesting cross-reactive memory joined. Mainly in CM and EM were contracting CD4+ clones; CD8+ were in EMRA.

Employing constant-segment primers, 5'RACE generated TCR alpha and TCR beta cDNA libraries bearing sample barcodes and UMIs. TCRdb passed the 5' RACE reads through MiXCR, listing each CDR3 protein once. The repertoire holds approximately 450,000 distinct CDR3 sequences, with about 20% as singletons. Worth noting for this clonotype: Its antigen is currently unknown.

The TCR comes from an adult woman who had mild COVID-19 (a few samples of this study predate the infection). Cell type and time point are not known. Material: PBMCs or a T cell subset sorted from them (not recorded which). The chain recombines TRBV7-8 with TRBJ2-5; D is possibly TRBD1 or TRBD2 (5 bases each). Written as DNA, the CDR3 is TGTGCCAGCCAAAGAGGGGTGGTACTCGGGACCCAGTACTTC. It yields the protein CASQRGVVLGTQYF.